This passage covers 5 T cell receptor beta chains from one sample sequenced in a study of cytomegalovirus exposure and HLA in healthy donors. 60 Vbeta and 13 Jbeta primers were used in PCR. Profiled with immunoSEQ multiplex PCR; TCRdb holds only in-frame clones, not every one. Recorded for this sample: about 50,000 clones. Input material: PBMCs. The source of these receptors is a woman aged 18-29 years in good health and CMV-seronegative.

This sequence joins TRBV14 and TRBJ1-2; D ambiguous. Trimming took off 3 bases at V and 2 bases at J, with 7 bases between the two ends. This CDR3 comprises 13 residues. Germline V lookup: CDR1 SGHDN, CDR2 FVKESK. The CDR3 nucleotides are TGTGCCAGCAGCCAGTCCCAGAACTATGGCTACACCTTC. This sequence encodes CASSQSQNYGYTF.

This rearrangement joins TRBV7-9 to TRBJ2-7, with 8 bases that match TRBD2. Germline V lookup: CDR1 SEHNR, CDR2 FQNEAQ (reference sequence). V trimming: 6 bases; J trimming: 2 bases; junction bases outside the gene matches: 6. The CDR3 runs to 14 residues. DNA of the CDR3: TGTGCCAGCAGTTCTAGCGGGTTAGCCTACGAGCAGTACTTC. The encoded protein is CASSSSGLAYEQYF. Using reference TRBV7-9 and TRBJ2-7 for the parts outside the CDR3, the full variable domain is DTGVSQNPRHKITKRGQNVTFRCDPISEHNRLYWYRQTLGQGPEFLTYFQNEAQLEKSRLLSDRFSAERPKGSFSTLEIQRTEQGDSAMYLCASSSSGLAYEQYFGPGTRLTVT.

V usage is TRBV6-6 and J usage is TRBJ1-5, with D perhaps matching TRBD1 (5 bases). Germline CDR1 reads MNHNY; CDR2 reads SVGAGI (reference sequence). This CDR3 has 12 residues. V lost 8 bases and J lost 5, with 10 bases in between. The CDR3 is CASRRGDQPQHF. CDR3 DNA: TGTGCCAGCCGTCGGGGGGATCAGCCCCAGCATTTT.

The J gene is TRBJ1-3, the V gene TRBV1. TRBV1 is a listed pseudogene. This CDR3 contains 18 residues. CDR3 protein: CTSTRGGRQKTSGNTIYF. The CDR3 region has the DNA TGCACCAGCACGAGGGGGGGGAGGCAGAAGACTTCTGGAAACACCATATATTTT.

In DNA form, the CDR3 reads TGTGCCAGCTCACTTCTCGACAGGGAAACTGAAGCTTTCTTT. Its protein is CASSLLDRETEAFF. J is TRBJ1-1 and V is TRBV18; 7 positions agree with TRBD1. The V and J ends lost 4 bases and 5 bases, in that order; junction bases with no gene match: 7. The CDR3 is 14 amino acids. Germline V gene lookup returns CDR1 KGHSH and CDR2 LQKENI.